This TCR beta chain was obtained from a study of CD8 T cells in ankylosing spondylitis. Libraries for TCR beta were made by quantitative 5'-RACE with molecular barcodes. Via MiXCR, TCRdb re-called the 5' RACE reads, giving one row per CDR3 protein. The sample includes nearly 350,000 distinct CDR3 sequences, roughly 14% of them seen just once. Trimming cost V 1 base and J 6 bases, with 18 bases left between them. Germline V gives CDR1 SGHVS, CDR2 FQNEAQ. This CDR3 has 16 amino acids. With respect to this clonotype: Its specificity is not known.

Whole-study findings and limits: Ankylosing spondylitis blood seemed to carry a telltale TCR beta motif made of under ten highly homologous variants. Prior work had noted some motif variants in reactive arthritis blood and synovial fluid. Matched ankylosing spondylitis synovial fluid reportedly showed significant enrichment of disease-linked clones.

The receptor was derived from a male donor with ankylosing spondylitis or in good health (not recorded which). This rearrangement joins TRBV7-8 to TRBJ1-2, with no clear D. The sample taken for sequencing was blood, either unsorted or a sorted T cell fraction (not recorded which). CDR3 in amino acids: CASSLGIRRAHHGYTF. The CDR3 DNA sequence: TGTGCCAGCAGCTTAGGTATTAGGAGGGCGCACCATGGCTACACCTTC. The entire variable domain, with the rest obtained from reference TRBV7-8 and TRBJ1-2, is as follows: GAGVSQSPRYKVAKRGQDVALRCDPISGHVSLFWYQQALGQGPEFLTYFQNEAQLDKSGLPSDRFFAERPEGSVSTLKIQRTQQEDSAVYLCASSLGIRRAHHGYTFGSGTRLTVV.